Below are 30 T cell receptor beta chains sequenced from a single sample in a study of shared clonotypes between healthy human individuals. CD45RO-negative, CCR7-positively selected cells formed the naive CD8 fraction, excluding terminally differentiated effector memory CD45RA+ cells. Some clones are missing from TCRdb's copy, which holds only in-frame ones; the method was immunoSEQ multiplex PCR. The sample consists of some 580,000 clones, roughly 98% of them appearing once. The sequenced material came from naive CD8+ T cells sorted from blood. Every receptor here comes from a man younger than 40 in good health.

The genes are TRBV6-5 and TRBJ1-1; D is undetermined. The germline CDR1 and CDR2 sequences are MNHEY and SVGAGI. Trimming left V 1 base short and J 2 bases short, with 8 bases between. The CDR3 contains 14 residues. The CDR3 DNA reads TGTGCCAGCAGTTACTGGGAGGGAAACACTGAAGCTTTCTTT. Translating gives CASSYWEGNTEAFF.

The chain employs TRBV7-9 and TRBJ1-2; D ambiguous. V lost 5 bases and J lost 5, with 15 bases in between. The CDR3 sequence is 14 residues long. CDR1 SEHNR and CDR2 FQNEAQ come from the germline V gene (reference sequence). The CDR3 coding sequence is TGTGCCAGCAGCCCCCGGGAGGCTTGGTATGGCTACACCTTC. This translates into CASSPREAWYGYTF. Full variable domain (remainder filled in from reference TRBV7-9 and TRBJ1-2): DTGVSQNPRHKITKRGQNVTFRCDPISEHNRLYWYRQTLGQGPEFLTYFQNEAQLEKSRLLSDRFSAERPKGSFSTLEIQRTEQGDSAMYLCASSPREAWYGYTFGSGTRLTVV.

V usage is TRBV9 and J usage is TRBJ2-2, with 9 bases identical to TRBD1. The V gene's germline CDR1 is SGDLS and CDR2 YYNGEE. The CDR3 spans 16 residues. V lost 1 base to trimming and J lost 3 bases; unmatched junction nucleotides: 4. Here the CDR3 DNA reads TGTGCCAGCAGCGTATGGGACAGGGCGGACACCGGGGAGCTGTTTTTT. Translating it yields CASSVWDRADTGELFF.

The chain has TRBV10-3 and TRBJ2-7; D might be TRBD1 (5 bases). From germline, CDR1 is ENHRY and CDR2 SYGVKD. The CDR3 extends over 14 amino acids. V lost 0 bases and J 5 bases, leaving 11 bases between the germline ends. CDR3 coding DNA: TGTGCCATCAGTGAGTCGGGCAGGGCGGACGAGCAGTACTTC. Amino acids: CAISESGRADEQYF.

The genes are TRBV5-6 and TRBJ1-1; unclear D gene. The CDR3 loop spans 11 amino acids. Looked up from germline, CDR1 is SGHDT and CDR2 is YYEEEE. Trimming pared 2 bases from V and 10 bases from J, leaving 9 bases between. CDR3 in DNA: TGTGCCAGCAGCTTTGGAGAAGGAGCTTTCTTT. Protein product: CASSFGEGAFF.

This clone was seen just once. The rearrangement links TRBV14 to TRBJ2-1, with 10 bases aligning to TRBD2. Looked up from germline, CDR1 is SGHDN and CDR2 is FVKESK. The J segment lost 0 bases and the V segment lost 0 bases, leaving 14 bases of the junction unmatched. CDR3 length: 21 amino acids. CDR3 coding DNA: TGTGCCAGCAGCCAAGAGTCTTCGGTAGCGGGAGGTCCTTACTCCTACAATGAGCAGTTCTTC. Protein sequence: CASSQESSVAGGPYSYNEQFF.

Turning to this clone: Other DNA variants within this sample encode the same CDR3. V is TRBV28 and J is TRBJ1-5, with 7 bases that match TRBD1. Per germline, CDR1 MDHEN and CDR2 SYDVKM. There are 14 residues in the CDR3. Trimming cost V 2 bases and J 2 bases; bases outside gene matches: 0. CDR3 loop: CASSLGQGNQPQHF. Here the CDR3 DNA reads TGTGCCAGCAGTTTAGGACAGGGCAATCAGCCCCAGCATTTT.

This chain joins TRBV29-1 and TRBJ2-3; D may be TRBD2 (6 bases). This CDR3 region has 14 residues. V was shortened by 4 bases and J by 0 bases, with 11 bases between the two germline ends. CDR1 is SQVTM and CDR2 is ANQGSEA in the germline V gene. CDR3 DNA: TGCAGCGTTGGAGGGAGGAGAAGCACAGATACGCAGTATTTT. Amino acid sequence: CSVGGRRSTDTQYF.

The chain joins TRBV4-3 to TRBJ2-1; maybe TRBD1 (6 bases). V was trimmed by 1 base and J by 0 bases, leaving 10 bases between them. In germline, CDR1 is LGHNA, CDR2 YSLEER. The CDR3 length is 16 residues. CDR3 loop: CASSQAGESSYNEQFF. In nucleotides, the CDR3 is TGCGCCAGCAGCCAAGCAGGGGAGAGCTCCTACAATGAGCAGTTCTTC.

The gene calls are TRBV28 and TRBJ1-2; D remains unclear. Trimming shortened V by 2 bases and J by 6 bases, and 13 bases separated the two germline ends. The CDR3 loop spans 14 amino acids. Germline V gene lookup returns CDR1 MDHEN and CDR2 SYDVKM. CDR3 in amino acids: CASSLSSVLDGYTF. The CDR3 region has the DNA TGTGCCAGCAGTTTAAGCTCTGTGCTTGATGGCTACACCTTC.

Worth noting for this clone: Distinct nucleotide sequences in the sample also encode this CDR3. This chain links TRBV9 with TRBJ2-3; D gene unclear. Trimming cost V 3 bases and J 0 bases, with 5 bases left between them. Germline CDR1 and CDR2: SGDLS and YYNGEE. This CDR3 has 13 amino acids. The CDR3 protein is CASSALSTDTQYF. The CDR3 region has the DNA TGTGCCAGCAGCGCCCTTAGCACAGATACGCAGTATTTT. Combining the CDR3 with reference TRBV9 and TRBJ2-3 gives the whole variable domain DSGVTQTPKHLITATGQRVTLRCSPRSGDLSVYWYQQSLDQGLQFLIQYYNGEERAKGNILERFSAQQFPDLHSELNLSSLELGDSALYFCASSALSTDTQYFGPGTRLTVL.

The CDR3 bases are TGTGCCAGCAGCGCCCGGAACAGGGGGCTCTACAATGAGCAGTTCTTC. Encoded protein: CASSARNRGLYNEQFF. The V and J genes are TRBV6-4 and TRBJ2-1, with 9 bases fitting TRBD1. V lost 6 bases, J lost 3 bases, and 9 bases stayed unmatched. The CDR3 length is 16 residues. Looked up from germline, CDR1 is MRHNA and CDR2 is SNTAGT.

The gene calls are TRBV7-3 and TRBJ2-7; 8 bases map to TRBD1. From germline, CDR1 is SGHTA and CDR2 FQGTGA. The CDR3 is made up of 13 amino acids. The ends lost 3 bases at V and 3 bases at J; junction bases unmatched: 1. CDR3 nucleotides: TGTGCCAGCAGCTTCACAGGGGGCTACGAGCAGTACTTC. Amino acid sequence: CASSFTGGYEQYF.

The J gene is TRBJ2-3, the V gene TRBV29-1; D is ambiguous. CDR3 length: 15 amino acids. Trimming removed 4 bases from V and 0 bases from J, with 14 bases in between. The V gene's germline CDR1 is SQVTM and CDR2 ANQGSEA. The CDR3 nucleotides read TGCAGCGTTGTTTACATCCCGTCTAGCACAGATACGCAGTATTTT. Translated, it gives CSVVYIPSSTDTQYF.

The rearrangement uses TRBV7-6 and TRBJ2-1; 12 bases map to TRBD2. CDR1 and CDR2 from the germline V gene are SGHVS and FNYEAQ. The CDR3 extends over 17 amino acids. V shed 1 base and J 6 bases; nucleotides not matched to a gene: 7. CDR3 in DNA: TGTGCCAGCAGCTTAGGGAGACTAGCGGGAGTCGGCAATGAGCAGTTCTTC. It codes for CASSLGRLAGVGNEQFF.

V gene TRBV6-5 combines with J gene TRBJ2-7; D is ambiguous. Germline V gives CDR1 MNHEY, CDR2 SVGAGI. The CDR3 has 15 amino acids. Trimming left V 2 bases short and J 5 bases short, with 16 bases between. The CDR3 is CASSYGLGAPHEQYF. CDR3 in DNA: TGTGCCAGCAGTTACGGTTTGGGTGCCCCCCACGAGCAGTACTTC.

Concerning this clone itself: At one end, the junction sequence differs from germline, possibly due to a read error. V and J are TRBV7-9 and TRBJ2-5; 11 bases align to TRBD2. The CDR3 has 18 amino acids. Germline V lookup: CDR1 SEHNR, CDR2 FQNEAQ (reference sequence). The chain's CDR3 is CVSSLGASGRLGWETQYF. Here the CDR3 DNA reads TGTGTCAGCAGCTTAGGAGCTAGCGGGAGGTTAGGATGGGAGACCCAGTACTTC. Variable domain in full (rest from reference TRBV7-9 and TRBJ2-5): DTGVSQNPRHKITKRGQNVTFRCDPISEHNRLYWYRQTLGQGPEFLTYFQNEAQLEKSRLLSDRFSAERPKGSFSTLEIQRTEQGDSAMYLCVSSLGASGRLGWETQYFGPGTRLLVL.

V gene TRBV2 combines with J gene TRBJ2-5; D ambiguous. The CDR3 sequence is 17 residues long. Germline V gene sequence: CDR1 SNHLY, CDR2 FYNNEI. V was trimmed by 3 bases and J by 2 bases, leaving 19 bases between them. This CDR3 is CASSDSLSGSFQETQYF. The CDR3 region has the DNA TGTGCCAGCAGTGATAGCCTGTCAGGTTCTTTTCAAGAGACCCAGTACTTC. The full variable domain, rest sourced from reference TRBV2 and TRBJ2-5, is EPEVTQTPSHQVTQMGQEVILRCVPISNHLYFYWYRQILGQKVEFLVSFYNNEISEKSEIFDDQFSVERPDGSNFTLKIRSTKLEDSAMYFCASSDSLSGSFQETQYFGPGTRLLVL.

The chain combines TRBV28 with TRBJ2-7; TRBD2 matches 7 bases. This CDR3 has 14 amino acids. Germline trimming cut 8 bases from V and 2 bases from J; bases unmatched to any gene: 9. Germline V gene sequence: CDR1 MDHEN, CDR2 SYDVKM. The CDR3 region has the DNA TGTGCCAGCTCCCCCCTAGCGGAGGCCTACGAGCAGTACTTC. Encoded protein: CASSPLAEAYEQYF.

The V and J genes are TRBV6-5 and TRBJ2-1; D might be TRBD2 (5 bases). CDR1 and CDR2 (germline): MNHEY, SVGAGI. V lost 7 bases and J lost 4, with 8 bases in between. The CDR3 has 12 residues. CDR3 in amino acids: CASIGGYNEQFF. The DNA of the CDR3 is TGTGCCAGCATTGGCGGGTACAATGAGCAGTTCTTC.

The chain carries TRBV4-1 and TRBJ2-3; the D call may be TRBD1 or TRBD2 (5 bases each). Looked up from germline, CDR1 is MGHRA and CDR2 is YSYEKL. V gave up 4 bases and J gave up 2 bases, with 13 bases separating them. The CDR3 has 15 amino acids. DNA of the CDR3: TGCGCCAGCAGCCCTCGGGGCTCTTTCACAGATACGCAGTATTTT. Protein sequence: CASSPRGSFTDTQYF.

The chain recombines TRBV11-2 with TRBJ2-3; 11 nucleotides align to TRBD2. The germline gives CDR1 SGHAT, CDR2 FQNNGV. The CDR3 extends over 15 amino acids. J lost 2 bases, V lost 5 bases, and 3 bases had no gene match. CDR3 sequence reads: CASSDSGRATDTQYF. CDR3 DNA sequence: TGTGCCAGCAGCGATAGCGGGAGGGCCACAGATACGCAGTATTTT. The variable domain in full, completed from reference TRBV11-2 and TRBJ2-3, reads EAGVAQSPRYKIIEKRQSVAFWCNPISGHATLYWYQQILGQGPKLLIQFQNNGVVDDSQLPKDRFSAERLKGVDSTLKIQPAKLEDSAVYLCASSDSGRATDTQYFGPGTRLTVL.

The chain employs TRBV7-9 and TRBJ2-2, with D uncertain. The germline gives CDR1 SEHNR, CDR2 FQNEAQ (reference sequence). Trimming cost V 5 bases and J 5 bases, with 12 bases left between them. The CDR3 spans 14 residues. The CDR3, as DNA: TGTGCCAGCAGCCCTTGGACCGAGACCGGGGAGCTGTTTTTT. This sequence encodes CASSPWTETGELFF.

Note on this clone: Other DNA sequences of this sample code for an identical CDR3. V usage is TRBV27 and J usage is TRBJ2-7; D remains ambiguous. V lost 5 bases, J lost 3 bases, and 11 bases lay in between. Germline V lookup: CDR1 MNHEY, CDR2 SMNVEV (reference sequence). This CDR3 region has 13 residues. This chain's CDR3 is CASSPARSYEQYF. The CDR3 nucleotides are TGTGCCAGCAGTCCGGCCCGCAGCTACGAGCAGTACTTC.

J is TRBJ1-2 and V is TRBV10-3, with a tentative D call TRBD1 (6 bases). This CDR3 spans 13 amino acids. V lost 5 bases, J lost 6 bases, and 13 bases lay in between. Germline V gives CDR1 ENHRY, CDR2 SYGVKD. The CDR3 here is CAISTRGADGYTF. CDR3 in DNA: TGTGCCATCAGTACCCGGGGGGCTGATGGCTACACCTTC.

CDR3 in DNA: TGTGCCAGCGAACCACCCTCGAGCGGGGGACCCTACAATGAGCAGTTCTTC. Its translation is CASEPPSSGGPYNEQFF. The chain couples TRBV11-3 to TRBJ2-1; 8 nucleotides line up with TRBD2. Per the germline V gene, CDR1 is SGHNT and CDR2 is YENEEA. This CDR3 comprises 17 residues. V shed 8 bases and J 2 bases; nucleotides not matched to a gene: 14.

The chain carries TRBV27 and TRBJ2-1; the D gene could be TRBD1 or TRBD2 (5 bases each). CDR3 length: 14 residues. V was pared by 6 bases and J by 4 bases, with 13 bases between. CDR1 and CDR2 (germline): MNHEY, SMNVEV (reference sequence). The DNA of the CDR3 is TGTGCCAGCAGCGTACAGGCGGGTTACAATGAGCAGTTCTTC. Translated, it gives CASSVQAGYNEQFF.

The rearrangement links TRBV6-6 to TRBJ1-2, with a weak D call TRBD1 (6 bases). Germline CDR1 reads MNHNY; CDR2 reads SVGAGI (reference sequence). This CDR3 is 12 amino acids long. Trimming took 8 bases from V and 3 from J, leaving 10 bases between them. The CDR3 DNA reads TGTGCCAGCCGGGACACTGACTATGGCTACACCTTC. As protein: CASRDTDYGYTF.

This clone was counted once. CDR3 protein: CASSLAEGARQPQHF. Written as DNA, the CDR3 is TGTGCCAGCAGCTTAGCGGAGGGGGCCCGACAGCCCCAGCATTTT. This chain uses TRBV7-8 with TRBJ1-5; 7 positions match TRBD1. The CDR3 is made up of 15 amino acids. Germline V gene sequence: CDR1 SGHVS, CDR2 FQNEAQ. With V trimmed by 0 bases and J by 7 bases, 6 bases remained unmatched.

This rearrangement joins TRBV6-1 to TRBJ1-5; D not resolved. The CDR3 length is 14 residues. CDR1 and CDR2 from the germline V gene are MNHNS and SASEGT. The ends were cut back, 1 base at V and 5 bases at J, with 9 bases in the middle. Here the CDR3 reads CASSEVGSYQPQHF. CDR3 DNA sequence: TGTGCCAGCAGTGAAGTCGGGAGCTATCAGCCCCAGCATTTT.